Following are 26 T cell receptor beta chains from one sample sequenced in a study of T cells in Graves' hyperthyroidism and ophthalmopathy. Using RNA transcripts as the source, TCR beta CDR3 regions were amplified. RT-PCR in the first round (using the HTBI primer set) targeted the TCR CDR3. TCRdb analysed the multiplex PCR reads with MiXCR anew, one entry per CDR3 protein. The table has around 250,000 distinct CDR3 sequences, 16% seen once. The sample comprised blood. The source is a woman younger than 30 with Graves' ophthalmopathy.

This clonotype was observed at least ten times. CDR3 sequence: CASRQSPGRVETQYF. The CDR3 coding sequence is TGTGCCAGCAGACAGAGCCCGGGACGAGTCGAGACCCAGTACTTC. This sequence joins TRBV27 and TRBJ2-5; D may correspond to TRBD1 or TRBD2 (5 bases each). The germline V gene has CDR1 MNHEY and CDR2 SMNVEV (reference sequence). The CDR3 is made up of 15 amino acids. Trimming removed 6 bases from V and 5 bases from J, with 19 bases in between.

This clonotype was counted ten times or more. The genes are TRBV28 and TRBJ2-2; 15 nucleotides agree with TRBD2. With V trimmed by 5 bases and J by 6 bases, 4 bases remained unmatched. Germline CDR1 MDHEN, CDR2 SYDVKM. The CDR3 runs 16 residues. The CDR3, as DNA: TGTGCCAGCAGTCCCGGACTAGCGGGAGGGGCCGGGGAGCTGTTTTTT. This codes for CASSPGLAGGAGELFF. Together with reference TRBV28 and TRBJ2-2, the CDR3 gives the full variable domain: DVKVTQSSRYLVKRTGEKVFLECVQDMDHENMFWYRQDPGLGLRLIYFSYDVKMKEKGDIPEGYSVSREKKERFSLILESASTNQTSMYLCASSPGLAGGAGELFFGEGSRLTVL.

Many counts were recorded for this clonotype. The chain joins TRBV6-2 or TRBV6-3 to TRBJ2-1; the D gene could be TRBD1 or TRBD2 (5 bases each). V shed 5 bases and J shed 5 bases, with 13 bases lying between them. The CDR3 has 14 amino acids. Germline loops: CDR1 MNHEY, CDR2 SVGEGT. As DNA, the CDR3 is TGTGCCAGCAGTCCCCGGGGCTATGACAATGAGCAGTTCTTC. This encodes CASSPRGYDNEQFF.

This clonotype was seen a single time. This may be a read error: a much more frequent sequence differs by one nucleotide. The chain uses TRBV28 and TRBJ2-7, with D hard to call. The CDR3 has 12 residues. Germline V gene sequence: CDR1 MDHEN, CDR2 SYDVKM. The CDR3 nucleotides are TGTGCCAGCAGTTACTCCTCCTACGAGCAGTGCTTC. Translation: CASSYSSYEQCF.

This clonotype was observed at least ten times. The chain recombines TRBV18 with TRBJ1-1, with TRBD1 matching over 9 bases. Germline assignment: CDR1 KGHSH and CDR2 LQKENI. The CDR3 loop spans 17 amino acids. The J segment lost 5 bases and the V segment lost 2 bases, leaving 12 bases of the junction unmatched. CDR3 region: CASSPASLQGARTEAFF. CDR3 DNA sequence: TGTGCCAGCTCACCAGCCAGTCTACAGGGGGCGCGAACTGAAGCTTTCTTT.

This clonotype occurred a few times. The limits of the CDR3 on the DNA are not certain, so only TCRdb's listed CDR3 is given. J is TRBJ2-2 and V is TRBV6-2 or TRBV6-3. Germline-derived CDR1 and CDR2 are MNHEY and SVGEGT. Including both end residues, the CDR3 is 13 amino acids long. CDR3 amino acids: CASSYHTPGSCFF.

This clonotype came up many times. The chain has TRBV28 and TRBJ1-1, with a tentative D call TRBD1 (5 bases). From germline, CDR1 is MDHEN and CDR2 SYDVKM. V shed 0 bases and J shed 6 bases, with 11 bases lying between them. The CDR3 is made up of 14 amino acids. In DNA form, the CDR3 reads TGTGCCAGCAGTTTATGGACAGTTGGTCCTGAAGCTTTCTTT. Translating gives CASSLWTVGPEAFF.

The chain has TRBV13 and TRBJ2-6, with D possibly being TRBD1 (5 bases). The CDR3 sequence is 19 residues long. Germline V lookup: CDR1 PRHDT, CDR2 FYEKMQ (reference sequence). With 3 bases removed from V and 0 bases from J, the gap between germline ends came to 18 bases. The CDR3 spells CASSFRGWVGASGANVLTF. The CDR3, as DNA: TGTGCCAGCAGCTTTAGGGGTTGGGTTGGAGCCTCTGGGGCCAACGTCCTGACTTTC. Full variable domain (remainder filled in from reference TRBV13 and TRBJ2-6): AAGVIQSPRHLIKEKRETATLKCYPIPRHDTVYWYQQGPGQDPQFLISFYEKMQSDKGSIPDRFSAQQFSDYHSELNMSSLELGDSALYFCASSFRGWVGASGANVLTFGAGSRLTVL.

This clonotype has ten or more counts. The J gene is TRBJ2-1, the V gene TRBV18; 10 nucleotides agree with TRBD2. CDR3 length: 21 residues. J was trimmed by 1 base and V by 3 bases; bases with no gene match: 18. Germline V CDR1 and CDR2: KGHSH, LQKENI. CDR3 DNA sequence: TGTGCCAGCTCACCCCCGTTTGGTAGCGGGGGGCCGGAACGATCCTACAATGAGCAGTTCTTC. This sequence encodes CASSPPFGSGGPERSYNEQFF.

This clonotype was recorded at least ten times. This chain links TRBV7-9 with TRBJ2-3, with D uncertain. CDR1 is SEHNR and CDR2 is FQNEAQ in the germline V gene (reference sequence). V lost 5 bases and J lost 4, with 7 bases in between. The CDR3 sequence is 12 residues long. The CDR3 reads CASSDLSDTQYF. The CDR3 DNA is TGTGCCAGCAGCGACCTTTCAGATACGCAGTATTTT. Combining the CDR3 with reference TRBV7-9 and TRBJ2-3 gives the whole variable domain DTGVSQNPRHKITKRGQNVTFRCDPISEHNRLYWYRQTLGQGPEFLTYFQNEAQLEKSRLLSDRFSAERPKGSFSTLEIQRTEQGDSAMYLCASSDLSDTQYFGPGTRLTVL.

This clonotype was observed many times. The rearrangement links TRBV7-8 to TRBJ2-3; D is unresolved. V lost 0 bases and J lost 9, with 10 bases in between. This CDR3 region has 13 residues. CDR1 and CDR2 (germline): SGHVS, FQNEAQ. The chain's CDR3 is CASSLAEQYTQYF. CDR3 DNA: TGTGCCAGCAGCTTAGCGGAACAGTACACGCAGTATTTT.

The CDR3: CASSLVTGGGDGYTF. DNA for the CDR3: TGTGCCAGCAGCTTAGTAACAGGGGGTGGAGATGGCTACACCTTC. The chain carries TRBV7-2 and TRBJ1-2, with 8 nucleotides matching TRBD1. The length of the CDR3 is 15 residues. Per germline, CDR1 SGHTA and CDR2 FQGNSA. Unmatched junction bases numbered 7, after V lost 1 base and J lost 6 bases.

This clonotype was observed a handful of times. The CDR3 spells CLARDADYNEQFF. Here the CDR3 DNA reads TGTCTAGCACGGGACGCGGACTACAATGAGCAGTTCTTC. The chain has TRBV19 and TRBJ2-1; D is tentatively TRBD1 or TRBD2 (5 bases each). Per germline, CDR1 LNHDA and CDR2 SQIVND (reference sequence). This CDR3 region has 13 residues. The entire variable domain, with the rest obtained from reference TRBV19 and TRBJ2-1, is as follows: DGGITQSPKYLFRKEGQNVTLSCEQNLNHDAMYWYRQDPGQGLRLIYYSQIVNDFQKGDIAEGYSVSREKKESFPLTVTSAQKNPTAFYLCLARDADYNEQFFGPGTRLTVL.

In this sample, this clonotype turned up many times. This chain connects TRBV29-1 to TRBJ2-3; D is possibly TRBD1 (5 bases). Germline V lookup: CDR1 SQVTM, CDR2 ANQGSEA. V was pared by 4 bases and J by 0 bases, with 8 bases between. The CDR3 runs 13 residues. The CDR3 here is CSVVDSSTDTQYF. CDR3 coding DNA: TGCAGCGTTGTAGACAGCAGCACAGATACGCAGTATTTT.

This clonotype was found a few times. A much larger clone differs by one base, so this may be a read error. Since the CDR3 does not end with the conserved phenylalanine or tryptophan, this likely comes from a read error. The chain links TRBV7-8 to TRBJ2-1; no firm D call. The CDR3 totals 14 residues. Trimming removed 1 base at V and 7 bases at J, with 11 bases between. The germline gives CDR1 SGHVS, CDR2 FQNEAQ. This CDR3 is CASSLGFSRNEQFL. Written as DNA, the CDR3 is TGTGCCAGCAGCTTAGGGTTCAGTAGAAATGAGCAGTTCCTC.

There are many counts of this clonotype. The chain is built from TRBV10-3 and TRBJ1-1; possibly TRBD1 for D (6 bases). The CDR3 is made up of 16 amino acids. With 0 bases removed from V and 0 bases from J, the gap between germline ends came to 11 bases. Germline assignment: CDR1 ENHRY and CDR2 SYGVKD. The CDR3 DNA reads as TGTGCCATCAGTGAGTCGGGGACACTCATGAACACTGAAGCTTTCTTT. Translating gives CAISESGTLMNTEAFF.

This clonotype appeared many times. V usage is TRBV5-6 and J usage is TRBJ2-7; 10 bases match TRBD1. Per the germline V gene, CDR1 is SGHDT and CDR2 is YYEEEE. The CDR3 has 14 amino acids. The V gene end was trimmed by 2 bases and the J gene end by 6 bases; junction bases not matched to a gene: 5. In DNA, the CDR3 is TGTGCCAGCAGCTTAAGACAGGGGGCTCCCGAGCAGTACTTC. Amino acids: CASSLRQGAPEQYF.

V gene TRBV7-9 combines with J gene TRBJ2-1; D may be TRBD2 (5 bases). The CDR3 is made up of 13 amino acids. Trimming removed 4 bases at V and 8 bases at J, with 12 bases between. Germline V lookup: CDR1 SEHNR, CDR2 FQNEAQ (reference sequence). The DNA of the CDR3 is TGTGCCAGCAGCTCCCGGGGAGAGGATGAGCAGTTCTTC. It encodes CASSSRGEDEQFF.

This clonotype occurred many times. This chain uses TRBV10-3 with TRBJ1-3, with no clear D. Germline CDR1 ENHRY, CDR2 SYGVKD. The length of the CDR3 is 15 residues. V dropped 3 bases and J dropped 3 bases, with 12 bases sitting between them. The CDR3 sequence is CAISDLAGSGNTIYF. The CDR3 DNA reads TGTGCCATCAGTGACCTCGCTGGCAGTGGAAACACCATATATTTT.

This clonotype was found many times. The rearrangement joins TRBV12-3 or TRBV12-4 to TRBJ1-1, with 12 positions matching TRBD1. V dropped 5 bases and J dropped 3; count of bases not matched to a gene: 7. This CDR3 region has 16 residues. The CDR3 region has the DNA TGTGCCAGCAGTAGCCGGGACAGGGGGCGAGACACTGAAGCTTTCTTT. It codes for CASSSRDRGRDTEAFF.

The chain recombines TRBV2 with TRBJ1-5, with 10 nucleotides matching TRBD1. Per the germline V gene, CDR1 is SNHLY and CDR2 is FYNNEI. V shed 6 bases and J 5 bases; nucleotides not matched to a gene: 4. The CDR3 totals 14 residues. CDR3 sequence reads: CASRPGQGHQPQHF. CDR3 DNA: TGTGCCAGCAGGCCGGGACAGGGGCATCAGCCCCAGCATTTT.

This clonotype was seen only once. J is TRBJ1-2 and V is TRBV27, with 7 bases identical to TRBD1. V was pared by 3 bases and J by 7 bases, with 5 bases of the junction left unmatched. CDR1 and CDR2 from the germline V gene are MNHEY and SMNVEV (reference sequence). This CDR3 spans 13 amino acids. The CDR3 DNA reads TGTGCCAGCAGTTTCGACAGGGACGGTGGCTACACCTTC. Amino acid sequence: CASSFDRDGGYTF.

This clonotype was observed at least ten times. The rearrangement uses TRBV20-1 and TRBJ2-7; D unresolved. V was trimmed by 1 base and J by 4 bases, leaving 8 bases between them. This CDR3 region has 12 residues. Germline values: CDR1 DFQATT, CDR2 SNEGSKA (reference sequence). Written as DNA, the CDR3 is TGCAGTGCTAGAGCGCTAATTTACGAGCAGTACTTC. Its translation is CSARALIYEQYF.

This clonotype was detected many times. This rearrangement joins TRBV7-2 to TRBJ2-1, with TRBD2 as a possible D gene (6 bases). Germline lookup yields CDR1 SGHTA and CDR2 FQGNSA. The CDR3 contains 18 residues. The V gene lost 0 bases and the J gene lost 0 bases, with 15 bases spanning the gap. CDR3 bases: TGTGCCAGCAGCTTAGCGCTTCGGGGGACGAGCTCCTACAATGAGCAGTTCTTC. It translates to CASSLALRGTSSYNEQFF.

This clonotype was seen repeatedly, ten times or more. The chain joins TRBV6-2 or TRBV6-3 to TRBJ2-1, with unresolved D. Looked up from germline, CDR1 is MNHEY and CDR2 is SVGEGT. V was clipped by 2 bases and J by 0 bases, with 2 bases between them. The CDR3 has 13 amino acids. This CDR3 reads CASSYNSYNEQFF. CDR3 in DNA: TGTGCCAGCAGTTACAACTCCTACAATGAGCAGTTCTTC.

In this sample, this clonotype turned up many times. The chain couples TRBV7-2 to TRBJ2-1, with TRBD2 matching over 14 bases. CDR3 length equals 19 residues. Trimming at V came to 6 bases and at J to 0 bases, leaving 10 bases not matched to a gene. Germline V gives CDR1 SGHTA, CDR2 FQGNSA. The CDR3 region is CASSPLGTSGSLSYNEQFF. DNA of the CDR3: TGTGCCAGCAGTCCTCTAGGGACTAGCGGGAGCCTCTCCTACAATGAGCAGTTCTTC.